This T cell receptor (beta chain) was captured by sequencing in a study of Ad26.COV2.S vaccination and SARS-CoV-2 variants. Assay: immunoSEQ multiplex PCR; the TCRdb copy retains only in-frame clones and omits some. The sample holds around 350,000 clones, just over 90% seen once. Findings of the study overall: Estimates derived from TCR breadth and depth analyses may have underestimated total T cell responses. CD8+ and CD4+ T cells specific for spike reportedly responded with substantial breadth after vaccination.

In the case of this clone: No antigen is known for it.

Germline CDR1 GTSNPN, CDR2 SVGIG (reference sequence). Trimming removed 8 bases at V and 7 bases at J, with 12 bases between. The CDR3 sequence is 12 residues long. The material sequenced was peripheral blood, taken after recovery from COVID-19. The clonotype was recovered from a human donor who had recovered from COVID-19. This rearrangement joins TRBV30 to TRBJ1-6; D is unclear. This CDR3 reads CAGLVGNSPLHF. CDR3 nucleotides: TGTGCCGGACTCGTGGGAAATTCACCCCTCCACTTT. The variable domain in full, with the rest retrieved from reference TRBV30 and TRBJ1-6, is SQTIHQWPATLVQPVGSPLSLECTVEGTSNPNLYWYRQAAGRGLQLLFYSVGIGQISSEVPQNLSASRPQDRQFILSSKKLLLSDSGFYLCAGLVGNSPLHFGNGTRLTVT.